Below are 18 T cell receptor beta chains sequenced from a single sample in a study of blood T cell repertoires in COVID-19. Profiling relied on immunoSEQ multiplex PCR, and the TCRdb table lists in-frame clones only, not all of them. In the table there are under 150,000 clones, around 82% of which are singletons. Sequenced: PBMCs or T cells enriched from blood (not recorded which). These receptors were collected from a man over 45 in a cohort exposed to, infected with or recovered from COVID-19 (not recorded which).

The V and J genes are TRBV4-1 and TRBJ1-2, with a possible D match to TRBD1 (5 bases). The CDR3 has 15 residues. The germline V and J ends were trimmed by 3 bases and 6 bases, with 17 bases remaining between them. Germline V gene sequence: CDR1 MGHRA, CDR2 YSYEKL. The CDR3 region has the DNA TGCGCCAGCAGCCATCGACATGCAGGGCCTGATGGCTACACCTTC. Amino acids: CASSHRHAGPDGYTF.

This chain links TRBV4-1 with TRBJ1-2; no reliable D call. Germline CDR1 reads MGHRA; CDR2 reads YSYEKL. V lost 1 base to trimming and J lost 4 bases, with 7 bases between them. CDR3 size: 13 residues. Written as DNA, the CDR3 is TGCGCCAGCAGCCAAGTGAATAGCTATGGCTACACCTTC. Encoded protein: CASSQVNSYGYTF.

The V and J genes are TRBV6-5 and TRBJ2-1; the D gene is possibly TRBD2 (5 bases). Per germline, CDR1 MNHEY and CDR2 SVGAGI. V lost 7 bases to trimming and J lost 4 bases, with 8 bases between them. The CDR3 runs to 12 residues. In DNA, the CDR3 is TGTGCCAGCACGGAGCGGTACAATGAGCAGTTCTTC. This translates into CASTERYNEQFF.

The J gene is TRBJ2-1, the V gene TRBV4-1, with 12 bases lining up with TRBD2. Germline CDR1 is MGHRA and CDR2 is YSYEKL. The CDR3 runs 15 residues. V was pared by 6 bases and J by 8 bases, with 8 bases of the junction left unmatched. CDR3 sequence reads: CASRTTSGGPDEQFF. CDR3 sequence (DNA): TGCGCCAGCAGAACTACTAGCGGGGGGCCCGATGAGCAGTTCTTC.

The CDR3, as DNA: TGCGCCAGCAGAACACAGGGGATCAATCAGCCCCAGCATTTT. This sequence encodes CASRTQGINQPQHF. The chain carries TRBV10-2 and TRBJ1-5; 7 bases are shared with TRBD1. Germline V gene lookup returns CDR1 WSHSY and CDR2 SAAADI. V trimming: 6 bases; J trimming: 3 bases; junction bases outside the gene matches: 5. The CDR3 has 14 amino acids.

V gene TRBV11-3 combines with J gene TRBJ1-5; D call uncertain. CDR1 is SGHNT, CDR2 YENEEA, per germline. Trimming shortened V by 3 bases and J by 0 bases, and 9 bases separated the two germline ends. The CDR3 contains 15 residues. The CDR3 DNA reads as TGTGCCAGCAGCTTTCACACCTCTAGCAATCAGCCCCAGCATTTT. Protein product: CASSFHTSSNQPQHF.

With respect to this clone: Other nucleotide sequences from this sample produce the same CDR3. The chain uses TRBV28 and TRBJ2-7; tentatively, D is TRBD2 (7 bases). The CDR3 spans 13 residues. V was cut by 5 bases and J by 5 bases, with 13 bases left in between. Per germline, CDR1 MDHEN and CDR2 SYDVKM. CDR3: CASSLTGRDEQYF. CDR3 DNA sequence: TGTGCCAGCAGTCTCACAGGGAGGGACGAGCAGTACTTC.

V gene TRBV19 combines with J gene TRBJ1-6; D perhaps matches TRBD1 (6 bases). Germline V CDR1 and CDR2: LNHDA, SQIVND (reference sequence). The CDR3 is 14 residues long. The V end lost 5 bases, the J end lost 9 bases, and 14 bases lay between the germline ends. The CDR3 nucleotides are TGTGCCAGTAGTGTTACAGGGATAGGTTCACCCCTCCACTTT. Residues: CASSVTGIGSPLHF.

The rearrangement uses TRBV10-3 and TRBJ2-3, with 7 bases matching TRBD2. Germline CDR1 reads ENHRY; CDR2 reads SYGVKD. The CDR3 runs 15 residues. V was pared by 3 bases and J by 6 bases, with 9 bases of the junction left unmatched. The CDR3 loop is CAISDGLAVWDTQYF. The CDR3 DNA sequence: TGTGCCATCAGTGACGGGCTAGCGGTTTGGGATACGCAGTATTTT.

The chain employs TRBV5-1 and TRBJ1-1; TRBD1 matches 7 bases. V gave up 0 bases and J gave up 5 bases; unmatched junction bases: 7. The CDR3 has 15 amino acids. The germline V gene has CDR1 SGHRS and CDR2 YFSETQ. The CDR3 reads CASSLGQGERTEAFF. The CDR3 DNA is TGCGCCAGCAGCTTGGGACAGGGAGAAAGGACTGAAGCTTTCTTT.

This chain joins TRBV27 and TRBJ2-3; 11 positions match TRBD2. Losses at the gene ends were 6 bases for V and 6 bases for J; bases not matched to a gene: 14. This CDR3 region has 17 residues. CDR1 and CDR2 (germline): MNHEY, SMNVEV (reference sequence). The CDR3 nucleotides read TGTGCCAGCAGCCCACAGGGAGGACTAGCGGGTAGGGATACGCAGTATTTT. Translated: CASSPQGGLAGRDTQYF.

The rearrangement links TRBV30 to TRBJ2-1, with D possibly TRBD2 on 5 matching bases. Trimming left V 3 bases short and J 2 bases short, with 11 bases between. Germline CDR1 GTSNPN, CDR2 SVGIG (reference sequence). This CDR3 contains 14 residues. CDR3 nucleotide sequence: TGTGCCTGGAGCTTGGACTTAACCTACAATGAGCAGTTCTTC. As protein: CAWSLDLTYNEQFF.

CDR3 nucleotides: TGTGCCAGCAGTTACCCGGGGGACCATCAGCCCCAGCATTTT. Amino acids: CASSYPGDHQPQHF. The chain combines TRBV6-2 or TRBV6-3 with TRBJ1-5, with D tentatively TRBD1 (5 bases). V lost 2 bases and J 5 bases, leaving 10 bases between the germline ends. The CDR3 covers 14 residues. Germline CDR1 MNHEY, CDR2 SVGEGT.

The genes are TRBV7-2 and TRBJ1-1; D call uncertain. The CDR3 extends over 14 amino acids. V lost 5 bases and J 1 base, leaving 11 bases between the germline ends. CDR1 and CDR2 (germline): SGHTA, FQGNSA. The CDR3 nucleotides read TGTGCCAGCAGCACCAACAACAGGAACACTGAAGCTTTCTTT. Amino acid sequence: CASSTNNRNTEAFF.

The chain couples TRBV7-6 to TRBJ2-7, with TRBD2 as a possible D gene (6 bases). CDR1 is SGHVS and CDR2 is FNYEAQ in the germline V gene. This CDR3 region has 16 residues. The V and J ends lost 5 bases and 0 bases respectively, with 17 bases between them. The DNA of the CDR3 is TGTGCCAGCAGCCCCAGGGACTCCAGGAGCTCCTACGAGCAGTACTTC. Translated: CASSPRDSRSSYEQYF. Based on the CDR3 plus reference TRBV7-6 and TRBJ2-7, the full variable domain is GAGVSQSPRYKVTKRGQDVALRCDPISGHVSLYWYRQALGQGPEFLTYFNYEAQQDKSGLPNDRFSAERPEGSISTLTIQRTEQRDSAMYRCASSPRDSRSSYEQYFGPGTRLTVT.

The chain joins TRBV7-2 to TRBJ2-3; perhaps TRBD2 as D (5 bases). The CDR3 contains 14 residues. Germline CDR1 SGHTA, CDR2 FQGNSA. Trimming shortened V by 0 bases and J by 8 bases, and 12 bases separated the two germline ends. CDR3 amino acids: CASSLASRDATQYF. For the CDR3, the DNA is TGTGCCAGCAGCTTAGCCTCGAGGGATGCTACGCAGTATTTT.

Notes on this clone: This CDR3 is also generated by other DNA sequences in the sample. The chain joins TRBV20-1 to TRBJ2-7; possibly TRBD1 for D (5 bases). There are 13 residues in the CDR3. CDR1 is DFQATT and CDR2 is SNEGSKA in the germline V gene (reference sequence). Between the trimmed V and J ends, which lost 3 bases and 1 base, there was a span of 10 bases. CDR3 DNA sequence: TGCAGTGCTAGTCCAGGGCCTTCCTACGAGCAGTACTTC. As protein: CSASPGPSYEQYF.

The table lists this clone with a few counts. The rearrangement uses TRBV10-3 and TRBJ2-2, with D possibly being TRBD1 (6 bases). The V and J ends lost 4 bases and 6 bases respectively, with 15 bases between them. The V gene's germline CDR1 is ENHRY and CDR2 SYGVKD. The CDR3 extends over 15 amino acids. CDR3 DNA sequence: TGTGCCATCAGTGGGGGGCCAGCAATGGCCGGGGAGCTGTTTTTT. Protein sequence: CAISGGPAMAGELFF.